This TCR beta chain emerged from a study of blood T cell repertoires in COVID-19. Original processing methods: How many nucleated cells were present was estimated from reference gene primer amplification. TCRdb keeps only in-frame clones here, not all; method: immunoSEQ multiplex PCR. That table supplies the V and J calls and clone size; D and trimming were determined from the DNA. Seen here are some 58,000 clones, approximately 92% observed once, and the top ten hold approximately 4.6%. Germline CDR1 and CDR2: MDHEN and SYDVKM. Trimming cost V 4 bases and J 3 bases, with 13 bases left between them. This CDR3 has 14 amino acids.

The clonotype comes from a man in his forties or fifties with active COVID-19. V gene TRBV28 combines with J gene TRBJ2-7; the D gene is possibly TRBD2 (6 bases). Sequenced: peripheral blood. CDR3 nucleotides: TGTGCCAGCAGTTCCTCGGGACTCAACTACGAGCAGTACTTC. It is translated as CASSSSGLNYEQYF.